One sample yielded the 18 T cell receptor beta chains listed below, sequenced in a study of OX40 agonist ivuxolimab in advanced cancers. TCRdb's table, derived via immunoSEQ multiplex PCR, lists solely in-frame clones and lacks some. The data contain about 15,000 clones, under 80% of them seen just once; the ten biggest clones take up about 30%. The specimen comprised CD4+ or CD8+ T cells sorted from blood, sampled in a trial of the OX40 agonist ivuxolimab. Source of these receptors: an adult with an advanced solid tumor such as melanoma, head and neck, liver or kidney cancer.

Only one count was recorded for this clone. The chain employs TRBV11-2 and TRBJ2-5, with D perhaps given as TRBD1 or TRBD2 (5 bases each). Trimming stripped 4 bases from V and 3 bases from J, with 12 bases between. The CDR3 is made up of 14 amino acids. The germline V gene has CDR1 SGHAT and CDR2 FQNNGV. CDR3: CASSSNLGEETQYF. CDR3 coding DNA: TGTGCCAGCAGCTCCAACCTGGGGGAAGAGACCCAGTACTTC.

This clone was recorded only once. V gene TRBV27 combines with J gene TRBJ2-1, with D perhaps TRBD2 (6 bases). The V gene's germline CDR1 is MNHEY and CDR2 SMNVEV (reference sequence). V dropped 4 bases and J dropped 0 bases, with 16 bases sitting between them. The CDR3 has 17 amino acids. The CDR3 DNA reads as TGTGCCAGCAGTTCGAAACTAGCAACGAGCTCCTACAATGAGCAGTTCTTC. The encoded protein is CASSSKLATSSYNEQFF.

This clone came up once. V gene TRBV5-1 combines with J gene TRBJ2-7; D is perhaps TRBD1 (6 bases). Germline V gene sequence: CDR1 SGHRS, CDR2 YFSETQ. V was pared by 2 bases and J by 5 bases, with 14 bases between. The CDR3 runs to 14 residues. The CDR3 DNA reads TGCGCCAGCAGCTTAACGGCAGGGGTCAACGAGCAGTACTTC. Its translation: CASSLTAGVNEQYF.

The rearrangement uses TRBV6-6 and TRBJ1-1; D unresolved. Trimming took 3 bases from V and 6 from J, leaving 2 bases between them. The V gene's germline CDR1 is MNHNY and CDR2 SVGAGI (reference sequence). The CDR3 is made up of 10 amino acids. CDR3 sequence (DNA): TGTGCCAGCAGTTATCCTGAAGCTTTCTTT. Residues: CASSYPEAFF.

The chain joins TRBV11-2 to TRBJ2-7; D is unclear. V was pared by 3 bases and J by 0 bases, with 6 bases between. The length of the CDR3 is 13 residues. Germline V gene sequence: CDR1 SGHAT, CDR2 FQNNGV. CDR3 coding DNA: TGTGCCAGCAGCTTCGCCCCCTCCTACGAGCAGTACTTC. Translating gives CASSFAPSYEQYF.

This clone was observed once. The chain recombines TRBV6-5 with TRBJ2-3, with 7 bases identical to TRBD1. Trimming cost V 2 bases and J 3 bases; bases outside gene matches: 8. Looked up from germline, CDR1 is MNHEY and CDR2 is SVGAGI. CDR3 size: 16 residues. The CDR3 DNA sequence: TGTGCCAGCAGTTACGACAGGGATTCTTTGACAGATACGCAGTATTTT. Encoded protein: CASSYDRDSLTDTQYF.

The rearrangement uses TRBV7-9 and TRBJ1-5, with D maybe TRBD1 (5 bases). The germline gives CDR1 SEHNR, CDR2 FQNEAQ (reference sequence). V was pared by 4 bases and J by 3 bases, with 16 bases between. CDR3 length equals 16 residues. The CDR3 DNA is TGTGCCAGCAGCTCCCCTGAGGACACCGACAATCAGCCCCAGCATTTT. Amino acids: CASSSPEDTDNQPQHF.

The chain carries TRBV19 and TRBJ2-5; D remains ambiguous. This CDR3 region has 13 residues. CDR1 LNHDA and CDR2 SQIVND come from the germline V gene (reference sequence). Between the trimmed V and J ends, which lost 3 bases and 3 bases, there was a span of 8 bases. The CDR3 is CASSMDGEETQYF. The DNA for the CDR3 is TGTGCCAGTAGTATGGACGGAGAAGAGACCCAGTACTTC.

In nucleotides, the CDR3 is TGTGCCAGCAGCGTAGGTTCAGACTACGAGCAGTACTTC. Its protein product is CASSVGSDYEQYF. The chain joins TRBV9 to TRBJ2-7; D gene uncertain. This CDR3 is 13 amino acids long. CDR1 is SGDLS and CDR2 is YYNGEE in the germline V gene. V shed 0 bases and J shed 3 bases, with 7 bases lying between them.

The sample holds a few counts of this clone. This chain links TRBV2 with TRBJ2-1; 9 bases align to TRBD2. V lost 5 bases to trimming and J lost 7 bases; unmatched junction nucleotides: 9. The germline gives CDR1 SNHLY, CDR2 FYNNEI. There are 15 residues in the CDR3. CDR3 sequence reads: CASSTPREGRNEQFF. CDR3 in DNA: TGTGCCAGCAGTACGCCGCGGGAGGGCCGGAATGAGCAGTTCTTC.

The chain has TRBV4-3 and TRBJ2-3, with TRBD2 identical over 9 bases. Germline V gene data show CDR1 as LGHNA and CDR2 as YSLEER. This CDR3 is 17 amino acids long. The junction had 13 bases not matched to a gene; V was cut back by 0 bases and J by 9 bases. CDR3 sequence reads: CASSQDHPGTSRGTQYF. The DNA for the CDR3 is TGCGCCAGCAGCCAAGATCACCCCGGGACTAGCAGGGGCACGCAGTATTTT.

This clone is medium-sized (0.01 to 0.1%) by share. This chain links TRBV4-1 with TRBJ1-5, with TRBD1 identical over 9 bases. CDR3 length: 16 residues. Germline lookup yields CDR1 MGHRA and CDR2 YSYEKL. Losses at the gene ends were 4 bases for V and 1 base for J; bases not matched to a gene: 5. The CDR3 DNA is TGCGCCAGCAGCCCCACCGGGACAGGGAGCAATCAGCCCCAGCATTTT. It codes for CASSPTGTGSNQPQHF.

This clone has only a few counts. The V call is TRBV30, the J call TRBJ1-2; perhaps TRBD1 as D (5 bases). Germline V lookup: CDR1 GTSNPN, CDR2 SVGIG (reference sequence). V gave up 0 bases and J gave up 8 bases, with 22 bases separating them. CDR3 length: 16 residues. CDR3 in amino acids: CAWSVIGASALDGYTF. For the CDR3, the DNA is TGTGCCTGGAGTGTTATTGGGGCCAGTGCCCTAGACGGCTACACCTTC.

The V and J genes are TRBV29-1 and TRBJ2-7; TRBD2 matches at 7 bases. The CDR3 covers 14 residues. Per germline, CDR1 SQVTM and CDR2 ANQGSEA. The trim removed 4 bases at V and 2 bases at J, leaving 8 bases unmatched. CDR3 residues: CSVGLAEPTYEQYF. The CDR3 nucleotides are TGCAGCGTTGGGCTAGCGGAACCGACCTACGAGCAGTACTTC.

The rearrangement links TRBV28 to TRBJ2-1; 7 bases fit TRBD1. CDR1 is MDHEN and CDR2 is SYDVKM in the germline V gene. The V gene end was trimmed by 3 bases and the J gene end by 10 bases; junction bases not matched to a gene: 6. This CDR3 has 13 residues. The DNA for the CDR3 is TGTGCCAGCAGTTTGAACAGGGGATGGGAGCAGTTCTTC. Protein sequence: CASSLNRGWEQFF. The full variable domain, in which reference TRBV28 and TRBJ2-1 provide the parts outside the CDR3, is DVKVTQSSRYLVKRTGEKVFLECVQDMDHENMFWYRQDPGLGLRLIYFSYDVKMKEKGDIPEGYSVSREKKERFSLILESASTNQTSMYLCASSLNRGWEQFFGPGTRLTVL.

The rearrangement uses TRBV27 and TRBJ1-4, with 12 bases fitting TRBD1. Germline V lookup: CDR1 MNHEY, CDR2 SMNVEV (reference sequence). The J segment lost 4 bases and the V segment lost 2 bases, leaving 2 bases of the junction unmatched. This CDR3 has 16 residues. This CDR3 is CASSLGTGGYNEKLFF. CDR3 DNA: TGTGCCAGCAGTTTAGGGACAGGGGGCTATAATGAAAAACTGTTTTTT.

CDR3 amino acids: CASSESGGRDEQFF. As DNA, the CDR3 is TGTGCCAGCAGTGAGTCGGGAGGGCGGGATGAGCAGTTCTTC. V usage is TRBV6-1 and J usage is TRBJ2-1; 8 nucleotides agree with TRBD2. This CDR3 is 14 amino acids long. Germline trimming cut 3 bases from V and 8 bases from J; bases unmatched to any gene: 6. Per the germline V gene, CDR1 is MNHNS and CDR2 is SASEGT.

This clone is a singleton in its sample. This CDR3 reads CASREGGLYNEQFF. The CDR3 nucleotides read TGTGCCAGTAGGGAGGGGGGCCTCTACAATGAGCAGTTCTTC. The J gene is TRBJ2-1, the V gene TRBV19; D may correspond to TRBD1 or TRBD2 (6 bases each). Trimming removed 6 bases at V and 3 bases at J, with 12 bases between. This CDR3 spans 14 amino acids. Looked up from germline, CDR1 is LNHDA and CDR2 is SQIVND (reference sequence). Full variable domain (outside the CDR3, taken from reference TRBV19 and TRBJ2-1): DGGITQSPKYLFRKEGQNVTLSCEQNLNHDAMYWYRQDPGQGLRLIYYSQIVNDFQKGDIAEGYSVSREKKESFPLTVTSAQKNPTAFYLCASREGGLYNEQFFGPGTRLTVL.